The present TCR beta chain was sequenced within a study of OX40 agonist ivuxolimab in advanced cancers. Study-wide findings and caveats: Low clonal expansion, among the lowest seen, marked partial responders at 0.1-3.0 mg/kg.

V gave up 3 bases and J gave up 5 bases; unmatched junction bases: 4. Germline lookup yields CDR1 SGHTA and CDR2 FQGTGA. The CDR3 contains 15 residues. Measured with immunoSEQ multiplex PCR; TCRdb has only the in-frame clones, and not every one. The profile shows tens of thousands of clones, around four fifths of them singletons. A word on this clone: Its antigen is unidentified.

This receptor was taken from an adult with an advanced solid tumor such as melanoma, head and neck, liver or kidney cancer. The genes are TRBV7-3 and TRBJ2-1, with 10 bases that match TRBD2. The specimen comprised CD4+ or CD8+ T cells sorted from blood, sampled in a trial of the OX40 agonist ivuxolimab. The CDR3 loop reads CASSFLAGVNNEQFF. The CDR3 nucleotides are TGTGCCAGCAGCTTCCTAGCGGGGGTTAACAATGAGCAGTTCTTC.